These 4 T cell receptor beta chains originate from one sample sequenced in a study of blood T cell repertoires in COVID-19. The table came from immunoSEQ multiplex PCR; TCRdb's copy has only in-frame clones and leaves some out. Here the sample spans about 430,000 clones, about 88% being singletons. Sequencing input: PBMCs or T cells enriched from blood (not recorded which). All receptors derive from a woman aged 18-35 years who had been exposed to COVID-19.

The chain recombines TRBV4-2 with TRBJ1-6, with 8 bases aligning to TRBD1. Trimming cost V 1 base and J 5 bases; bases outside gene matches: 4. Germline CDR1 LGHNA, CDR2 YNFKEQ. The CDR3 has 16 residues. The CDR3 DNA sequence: TGTGCCAGCAGCCAAGGAGACAGGGGTAATAATTCACCCCTCCACTTT. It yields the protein CASSQGDRGNNSPLHF.

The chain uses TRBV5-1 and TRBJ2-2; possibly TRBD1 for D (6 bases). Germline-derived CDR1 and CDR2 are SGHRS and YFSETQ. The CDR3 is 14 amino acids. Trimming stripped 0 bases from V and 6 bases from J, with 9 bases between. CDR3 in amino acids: CASSLVGGPGELFF. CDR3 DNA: TGCGCCAGCAGCTTGGTAGGGGGTCCCGGGGAGCTGTTTTTT. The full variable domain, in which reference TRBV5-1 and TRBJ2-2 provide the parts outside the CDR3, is KAGVTQTPRYLIKTRGQQVTLSCSPISGHRSVSWYQQTPGQGLQFLFEYFSETQRNKGNFPGRFSGRQFSNSRSEMNVSTLELGDSALYLCASSLVGGPGELFFGEGSRLTVL.

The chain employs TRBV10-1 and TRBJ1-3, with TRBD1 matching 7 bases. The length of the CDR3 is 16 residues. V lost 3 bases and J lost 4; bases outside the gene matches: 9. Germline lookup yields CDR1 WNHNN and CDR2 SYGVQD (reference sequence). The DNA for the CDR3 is TGCGCCAGCAGTGACGGTCGACAGGGTTCGGGAAACACCATATATTTT. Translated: CASSDGRQGSGNTIYF.

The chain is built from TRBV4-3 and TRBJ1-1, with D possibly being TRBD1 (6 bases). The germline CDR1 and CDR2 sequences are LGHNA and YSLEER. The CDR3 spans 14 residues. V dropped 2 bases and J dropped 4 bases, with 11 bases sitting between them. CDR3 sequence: CASSQTGRGTEAFF. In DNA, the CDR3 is TGCGCCAGCAGCCAAACAGGGCGCGGCACTGAAGCTTTCTTT.